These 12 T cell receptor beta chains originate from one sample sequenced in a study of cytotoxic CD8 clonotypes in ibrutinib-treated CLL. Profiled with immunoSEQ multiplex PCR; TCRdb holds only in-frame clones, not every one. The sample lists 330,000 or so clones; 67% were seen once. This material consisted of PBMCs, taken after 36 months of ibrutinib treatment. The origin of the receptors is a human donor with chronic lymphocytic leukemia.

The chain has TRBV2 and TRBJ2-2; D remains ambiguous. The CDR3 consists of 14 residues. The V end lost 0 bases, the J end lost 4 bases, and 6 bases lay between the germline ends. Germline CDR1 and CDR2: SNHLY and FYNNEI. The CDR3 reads CASSEAWGTGELFF. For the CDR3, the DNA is TGTGCCAGCAGTGAAGCTTGGGGCACCGGGGAGCTGTTTTTT.

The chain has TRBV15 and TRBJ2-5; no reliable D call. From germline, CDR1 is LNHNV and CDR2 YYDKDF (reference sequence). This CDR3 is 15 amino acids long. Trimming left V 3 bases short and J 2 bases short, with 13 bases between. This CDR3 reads CATSSDDLIQETQYF. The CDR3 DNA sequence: TGTGCCACCAGCAGTGATGACCTGATACAAGAGACCCAGTACTTC.

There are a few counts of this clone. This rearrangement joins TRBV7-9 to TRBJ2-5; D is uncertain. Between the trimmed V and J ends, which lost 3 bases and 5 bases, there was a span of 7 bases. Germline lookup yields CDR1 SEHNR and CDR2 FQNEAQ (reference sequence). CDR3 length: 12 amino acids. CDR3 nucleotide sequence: TGTGCCAGCAGCTTTTTACGGGAGACCCAGTACTTC. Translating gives CASSFLRETQYF.

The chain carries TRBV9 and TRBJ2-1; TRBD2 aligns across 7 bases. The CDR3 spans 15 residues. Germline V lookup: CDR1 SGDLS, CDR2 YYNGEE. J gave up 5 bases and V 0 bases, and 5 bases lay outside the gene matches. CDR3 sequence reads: CASSVGGGEDNEQFF. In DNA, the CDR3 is TGTGCCAGCAGCGTAGGCGGGGGAGAGGACAATGAGCAGTTCTTC.

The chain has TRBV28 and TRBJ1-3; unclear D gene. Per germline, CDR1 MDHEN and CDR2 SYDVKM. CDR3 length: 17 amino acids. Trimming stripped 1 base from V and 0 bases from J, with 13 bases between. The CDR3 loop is CASSLLWGGFSGNTIYF. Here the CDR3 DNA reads TGTGCCAGCAGTTTATTGTGGGGAGGGTTCTCTGGAAACACCATATATTTT.

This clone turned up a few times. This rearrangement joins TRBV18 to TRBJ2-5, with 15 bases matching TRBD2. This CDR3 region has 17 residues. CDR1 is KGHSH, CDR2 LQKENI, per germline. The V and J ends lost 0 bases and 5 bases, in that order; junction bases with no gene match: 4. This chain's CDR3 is CASSPPGLAGGWETQYF. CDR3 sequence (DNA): TGTGCCAGCTCACCACCGGGACTAGCGGGAGGTTGGGAGACCCAGTACTTC.

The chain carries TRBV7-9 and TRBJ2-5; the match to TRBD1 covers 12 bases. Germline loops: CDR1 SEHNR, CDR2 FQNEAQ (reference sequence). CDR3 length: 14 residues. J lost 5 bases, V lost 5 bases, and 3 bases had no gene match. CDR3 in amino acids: CASSGTGGFETQYF. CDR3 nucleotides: TGTGCCAGCAGCGGGACAGGGGGCTTCGAGACCCAGTACTTC.

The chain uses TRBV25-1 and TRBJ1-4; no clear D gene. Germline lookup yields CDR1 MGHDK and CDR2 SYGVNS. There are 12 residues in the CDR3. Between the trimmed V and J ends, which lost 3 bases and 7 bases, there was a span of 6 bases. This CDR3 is CASSDTVEKLFF. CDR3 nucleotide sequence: TGTGCCAGCAGTGACACCGTTGAAAAACTGTTTTTT.

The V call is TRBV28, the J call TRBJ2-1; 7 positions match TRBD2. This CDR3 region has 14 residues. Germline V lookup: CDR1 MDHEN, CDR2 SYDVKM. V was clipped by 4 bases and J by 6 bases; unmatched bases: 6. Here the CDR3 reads CASSSSAGPNEQFF. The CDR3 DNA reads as TGTGCCAGCAGTTCCTCAGCGGGACCCAATGAGCAGTTCTTC.

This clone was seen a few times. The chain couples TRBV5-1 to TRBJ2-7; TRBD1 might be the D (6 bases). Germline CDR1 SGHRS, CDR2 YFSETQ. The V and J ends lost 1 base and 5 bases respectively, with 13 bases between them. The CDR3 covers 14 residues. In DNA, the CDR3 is TGCGCCAGCAGCTTGTTATCGGACAGCCACGAGCAGTACTTC. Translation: CASSLLSDSHEQYF.

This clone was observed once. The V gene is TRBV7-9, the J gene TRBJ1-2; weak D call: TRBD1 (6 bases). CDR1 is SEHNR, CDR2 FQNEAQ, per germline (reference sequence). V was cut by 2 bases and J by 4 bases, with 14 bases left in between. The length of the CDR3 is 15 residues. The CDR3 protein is CASSLWAGASYGYTF. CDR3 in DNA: TGTGCCAGCAGCTTATGGGCAGGGGCAAGCTATGGCTACACCTTC.

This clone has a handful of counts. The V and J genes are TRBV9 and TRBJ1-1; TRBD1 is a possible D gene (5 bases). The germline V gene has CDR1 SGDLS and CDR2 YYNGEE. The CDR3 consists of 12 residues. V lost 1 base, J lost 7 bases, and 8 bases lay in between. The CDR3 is CASSVQGIEAFF. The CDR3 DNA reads TGTGCCAGCAGCGTACAGGGTATTGAAGCTTTCTTT.